The T cell receptor (beta chain) under discussion was sequenced for a study of blood T cell repertoires in COVID-19. In the study overall: Researchers got acute and convalescent COVID-19 samples from the United States, Italy and Spain.

Between the trimmed V and J ends, which lost 6 bases and 7 bases, there was a span of 6 bases. This CDR3 has 11 residues. The V gene's germline CDR1 is MNHEY and CDR2 SVGAGI. Profiling relied on immunoSEQ multiplex PCR, and the TCRdb table lists in-frame clones only, not all of them. This sample has about 210,000 clones, with 89% found just once. The sample consisted of peripheral blood. J is TRBJ2-2 and V is TRBV6-5; D not resolved. This clonotype was obtained from a woman between 40 and 50 years old with acute or convalescent COVID-19. In DNA, the CDR3 is TGTGCCAGCAGCCACTACGGGGAGCTGTTTTTT. This encodes CASSHYGELFF.